A single sample is the source of the 4 T cell receptor beta chains below, sequenced in a study of T cells in Graves' hyperthyroidism and ophthalmopathy. TCR beta CDR3 region amplification was performed from RNA transcripts. RT-PCR in the first round (using the HTBI primer set) targeted the TCR CDR3. One entry per CDR3 protein results from TCRdb running MiXCR on the multiplex PCR reads. The profile covers about 530,000 distinct CDR3 sequences, with over 15% appearing a single time and roughly 18% taken by the ten largest. Sequences were obtained from blood. These receptors were taken from a woman younger than 30 with Graves' ophthalmopathy.

Ten or more counts support this clonotype. The rearrangement uses TRBV12-3 or TRBV12-4 and TRBJ2-3; D call uncertain. The length of the CDR3 is 15 residues. V shed 6 bases and J shed 1 base, with 14 bases lying between them. CDR3 region: CASSPGPIRTDTQYF. The CDR3 bases are TGTGCCAGCAGCCCGGGCCCAATTCGCACAGATACGCAGTATTTT.

The chain carries TRBV2 and TRBJ2-7; TRBD2 matches at 10 bases. V gave up 8 bases and J gave up 4 bases; unmatched junction bases: 14. This CDR3 region has 16 residues. Germline CDR1 reads SNHLY; CDR2 reads FYNNEI. Written as DNA, the CDR3 is TGTGCCAGCCTCTACCCGGGACTAGCGAATCAGTACGAGCAGTACTTC. This gives the protein CASLYPGLANQYEQYF.

This clonotype was detected ten times or more. The chain couples TRBV3-1 to TRBJ2-1; 10 bases are shared with TRBD2. There are 16 residues in the CDR3. Germline CDR1 reads LGHDT; CDR2 reads YNNKEL (reference sequence). J lost 1 base, V lost 5 bases, and 5 bases had no gene match. The CDR3 loop reads CASSYTSGISYNEQFF. DNA for the CDR3: TGTGCCAGCAGCTATACTAGCGGGATTTCCTACAATGAGCAGTTCTTC.

This clonotype was observed at least ten times. This rearrangement joins TRBV7-2 to TRBJ2-7, with 7 bases aligning to TRBD2. The CDR3 is 15 residues long. Germline V gives CDR1 SGHTA, CDR2 FQGNSA. V was pared by 3 bases and J by 6 bases, with 11 bases of the junction left unmatched. The CDR3 DNA reads TGTGCCAGCAGCTTTTCCCCGGGGAGGGTGAGCGAGCAGTACTTC. Encoded protein: CASSFSPGRVSEQYF.